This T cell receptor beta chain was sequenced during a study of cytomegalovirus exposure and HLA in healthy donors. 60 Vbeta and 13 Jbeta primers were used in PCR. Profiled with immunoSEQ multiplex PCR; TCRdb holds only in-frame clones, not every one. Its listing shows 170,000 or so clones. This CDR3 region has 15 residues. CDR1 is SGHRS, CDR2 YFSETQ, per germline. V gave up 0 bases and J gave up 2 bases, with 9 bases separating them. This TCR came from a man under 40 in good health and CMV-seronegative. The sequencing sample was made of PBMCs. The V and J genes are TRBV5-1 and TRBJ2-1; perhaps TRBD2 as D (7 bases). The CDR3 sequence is CASSLGEGAYNEQFF. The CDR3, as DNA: TGCGCCAGCAGCTTGGGGGAGGGGGCCTACAATGAGCAGTTCTTC. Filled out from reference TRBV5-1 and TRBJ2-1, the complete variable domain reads KAGVTQTPRYLIKTRGQQVTLSCSPISGHRSVSWYQQTPGQGLQFLFEYFSETQRNKGNFPGRFSGRQFSNSRSEMNVSTLELGDSALYLCASSLGEGAYNEQFFGPGTRLTVL.